This T cell receptor beta chain derives from a study of spatial heterogeneity in lung cancer. This clonotype was detected many times. Its antigen is still unknown. A single record per CDR3 protein comes from TCRdb applying MiXCR to the 5' RACE reads. The sample lists about 10,000 distinct CDR3 sequences, about an eighth seen once, with roughly 13% in the top ten. This sample's time point: sample taken at primary tumor resection. Regarding the study as a whole: Intratumoral expanded alpha and beta TCR counts were found to track tumor mutation counts.

With 0 bases removed from V and 6 bases from J, the gap between germline ends came to 18 bases. Germline V gene data show CDR1 as MGHRA and CDR2 as YSYEKL. This CDR3 is built from 18 residues. The source is a female donor with early-stage non-small cell lung cancer. Here the sequenced sample was lung tumor tissue, taken at surgery. The chain links TRBV4-1 to TRBJ1-6; D perhaps matches TRBD1 (6 bases). DNA for the CDR3: TGCGCCAGCAGCCAAGATCTTCGGGCCGACAGGCCTAATTCACCCCTCCACTTT. Translating it yields CASSQDLRADRPNSPLHF.